This T cell receptor beta chain came from a study of human T cells and chemical hapten exposure listed by TCRdb under 2021. Broadly, across the study: For sensitization, 2% DPC in acetone was applied to a roughly 2 cm by roughly 2 cm area of upper inner arm skin. Roughly 30 alopecia patients gave blood for TCR sequencing at one to four time points (pre-sensitization, 2, 6 and 24 weeks). Blood samples were taken from patients before sensitization (week 0) and at 2, 6 and about 24 weeks after DPC sensitization. Peripheral blood TCR repertoire changes were tracked in vivo in alopecia patients during primary and secondary sensitization to the hapten diphenylcyclopropenone (DPC). Patch testing on the upper back used Finn chambers containing 0.01% DPC, with scoring done after 6 days according to International Contact Dermatitis Research Group standards. Patients additionally received weekly therapeutic DPC doses to the scalp throughout the approximately 24-week study period. Most of the patients in the cohort were female, and the cohort covered alopecia areata with under or over 50% scalp involvement, alopecia totalis and alopecia universalis. Libraries were pooled for sequencing, and per-sample TCR yields varied mainly because of small differences in library volumes within the pool.

Trimming costs V 5 bases and J 3 bases, and their ends lie 19 bases apart. CDR1 and CDR2, looked up from the germline V gene, are SGHTA and FQGNSA. The CDR3 contains 16 residues, cysteine and phenylalanine counted. Just the 48-base CDR3 DNA is kept, in frame starting at base 1. What the study reported, not specific to this receptor: The number of PT1 expanded TCRs positively correlated with patch test score, significant at thresholds 8, 16 and 32 but not 4. DPC sensitization did not change how many TCRs were above 1 in 1000 frequency, and no evidence was found of alterations in global repertoire structure. All patients had alopecia, a presumed autoimmune disease, so their immune response might differ from that of healthy individuals. Compared with pre-sensitization or healthy control sets, expanded TCRs formed significantly more large CDR3 similarity clusters, which is consistent with antigen-driven responses. After repeated subsampling, the strength of the expansion versus patch-test correlation and the threshold at which it became significant changed.

This clonotype has ten or more counts. Its antigen has not been determined. No qualities accompany the bases; no much larger clone lies one base away. The label giving this sample's time point can be read as: pre-sensitization, week 0. What the treatment or condition label conveys for this sample: therapeutic diphenylcyclopropenone sensitization with weekly scalp DPC. At each patch-test visit, blood was drawn before the patch test was applied. Eligible patients were aged 18 to 70, diagnosed with alopecia, deemed suitable for DPC therapy, and excluded if pregnant. Total RNA was extracted from unfractionated whole blood collected in Tempus Blood RNA tubes. Library preparation used RACE. Sequencing relied on a NextSeq 500. During library preparation, unique molecular identifiers were attached to individual cDNA molecules so that TCRs could be counted quantitatively and reproducibly. Each blood RNA sample was used to sequence both TCR alpha and TCR beta chains. In the source study's methods: Samples had a median of 95,638 TCRs, with a range from about 23,224 to 690,600. V, J and CDR3 annotation of the TCR reads was performed with the Decombinator software suite. Every sample was subsampled to the same number of TCRs (28,000) for the PS versus PT1 abundance plots. TCRs were defined as expanded if absent before sensitization and observed at least eight times at the 2-week time point. TCRdb reworked the public reads: Q25 trimming with fastp, MiXCR clone assembly, productive beta chains retained. When rows share a CDR3 protein, they turn into one entry using the most common DNA and genes. TCRdb, not the original authors, processed these V and J calls. The sample includes roughly 380,000 distinct CDR3 sequences, with less than 6.5% observed a single time. The ten most abundant clones make up roughly 2.6% of the sample.

The V and J segments used are TRBV7-2 and TRBJ1-1; the D region possibly corresponds to TRBD1 (5 bases align). The TCR originated in a woman aged 45-60 years with alopecia areata. Some clones in this sample may be carry-over from other donors' samples. The sequenced sample was whole blood, obtained in connection with sensitization to the hapten diphenylcyclopropenone (DPC). The CDR3 is CASSTGSTAQYTEAFF. The base sequence is TGTGCCAGCAGCACCGGCTCGACAGCTCAATACACTGAAGCTTTCTTT.